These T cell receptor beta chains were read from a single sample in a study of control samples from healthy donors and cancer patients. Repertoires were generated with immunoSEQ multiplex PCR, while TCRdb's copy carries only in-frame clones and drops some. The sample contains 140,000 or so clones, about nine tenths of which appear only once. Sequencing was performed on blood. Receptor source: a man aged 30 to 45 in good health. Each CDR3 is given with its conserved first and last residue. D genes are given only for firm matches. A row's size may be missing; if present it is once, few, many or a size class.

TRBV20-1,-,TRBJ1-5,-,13,CSASPSGNQPQHF,TGCAGTGCTAGTCCCAGCGGCAATCAGCCCCAGCATTTT
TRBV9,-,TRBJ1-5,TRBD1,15,CASSPWTGGNQPQHF,TGTGCCAGCAGCCCGTGGACAGGGGGCAATCAGCCCCAGCATTTT
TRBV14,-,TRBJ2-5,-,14,CASSQAGVQETQYF,TGTGCCAGCAGCCAAGCAGGGGTCCAAGAGACCCAGTACTTC
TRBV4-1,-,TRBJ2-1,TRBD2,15,CASSQASSGDNEQFF,TGCGCCAGCAGCCAAGCATCTAGCGGGGACAATGAGCAGTTCTTC
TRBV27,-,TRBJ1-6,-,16,CASSLFSSPFRSPLHF,TGTGCCAGCAGTTTATTTAGCAGTCCTTTTCGCTCACCCCTCCACTTT
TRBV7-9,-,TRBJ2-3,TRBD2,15,CASSPYSGDADTQYF,TGTGCCAGCAGCCCCTACAGCGGGGATGCAGATACGCAGTATTTT
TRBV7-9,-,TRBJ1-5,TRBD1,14,CASSTDRLNQPQHF,TGTGCCAGCAGCACGGACAGGCTAAATCAGCCCCAGCATTTT
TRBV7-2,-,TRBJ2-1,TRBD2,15,CASGSTSGEHNEQFF,TGTGCCAGCGGGTCGACTAGCGGGGAGCACAATGAGCAGTTCTTC
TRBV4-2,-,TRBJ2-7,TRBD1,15,CASSQATGLPYEQYF,TGTGCCAGCAGCCAAGCGACAGGGTTGCCCTACGAGCAGTACTTC
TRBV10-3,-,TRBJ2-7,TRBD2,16,CAISVGEGFWSYEQYF,TGTGCCATCAGCGTTGGGGAGGGGTTTTGGTCCTACGAGCAGTACTTC
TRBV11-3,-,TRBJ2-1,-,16,CASSLYGGGGFVEQFF,TGTGCCAGCAGCTTATACGGGGGAGGGGGATTCGTTGAGCAGTTCTTC
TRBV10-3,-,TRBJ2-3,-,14,CAISEEGERDTQYF,TGTGCCATCAGTGAGGAGGGGGAGCGCGATACGCAGTATTTT
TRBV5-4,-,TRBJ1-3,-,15,CASSLDSFSGNTIYF,TGTGCCAGCAGTTTGGACAGCTTCTCTGGAAACACCATATATTTT
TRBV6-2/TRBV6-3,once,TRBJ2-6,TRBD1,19,CASSYFGQGWGSGANVLTF,TGTGCCAGCAGTTACTTCGGACAGGGTTGGGGCTCTGGGGCCAACGTCCTGACTTTC
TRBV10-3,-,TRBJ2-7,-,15,CAISESWRSSYEQYF,TGTGCCATCAGTGAGTCGTGGCGGAGCTCCTACGAGCAGTACTTC
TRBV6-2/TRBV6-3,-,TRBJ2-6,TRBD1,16,CASSLGTDDGANVLTF,TGTGCCAGCAGCCTCGGGACAGATGATGGGGCCAACGTCCTGACTTTC
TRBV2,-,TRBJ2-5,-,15,CASMGGGSNQETQYF,TGTGCCAGCATGGGTGGAGGTTCGAACCAAGAGACCCAGTACTTC
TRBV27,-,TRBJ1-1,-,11,CASTLGTEAFF,TGTGCCAGCACCCTGGGGACTGAAGCTTTCTTT
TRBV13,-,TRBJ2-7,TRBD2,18,CASSLGLAGPRSAYEQYF,TGTGCCAGCAGCTTAGGTCTAGCGGGGCCCCGATCGGCCTACGAGCAGTACTTC
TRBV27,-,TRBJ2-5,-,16,CASSPRVGLGGETQYF,TGTGCCAGCAGTCCCAGGGTCGGGCTAGGAGGTGAGACCCAGTACTTC
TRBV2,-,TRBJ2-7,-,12,CASTGEPYEQYF,TGTGCCAGCACGGGTGAGCCCTACGAGCAGTACTTC
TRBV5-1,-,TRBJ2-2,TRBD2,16,CASSLSLGGRTGELFF,TGCGCCAGCAGCCTATCCCTGGGAGGGCGTACCGGGGAGCTGTTTTTT
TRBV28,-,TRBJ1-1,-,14,CASSSTSMNTEAFF,TGTGCCAGCAGTTCAACGTCCATGAACACTGAAGCTTTCTTT
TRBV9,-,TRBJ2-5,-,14,CASSPTEYQETQYF,TGTGCCAGCAGCCCAACGGAGTACCAAGAGACCCAGTACTTC
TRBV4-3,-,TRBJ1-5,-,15,CASSQEPTSNQPQHF,TGCGCCAGCAGCCAGGAGCCCACGAGCAATCAGCCCCAGCATTTT
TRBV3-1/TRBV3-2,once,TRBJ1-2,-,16,CASSQDLNTPNYGYTF,TGTGCCAGCAGCCAAGATCTGAACACTCCTAACTATGGCTACACCTTC
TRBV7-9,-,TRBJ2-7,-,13,CASSPFSGDEQYF,TGTGCCAGCAGCCCATTTTCTGGGGACGAGCAGTACTTC
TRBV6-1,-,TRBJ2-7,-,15,CASSEAGTGTREQYF,TGTGCCAGCAGTGAAGCGGGGACAGGGACTAGGGAGCAGTACTTC
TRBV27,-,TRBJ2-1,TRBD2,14,CASSSGLQHNEQFF,TGTGCCAGCAGTTCGGGACTACAACACAATGAGCAGTTCTTC
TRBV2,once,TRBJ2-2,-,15,CASKLAPANTGELFF,TGTGCCAGCAAACTGGCCCCAGCGAACACCGGGGAGCTGTTTTTT
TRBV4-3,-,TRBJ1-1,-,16,CASSFGRGGMNTEAFF,TGCGCCAGCAGCTTCGGGCGGGGGGGGATGAACACTGAAGCTTTCTTT
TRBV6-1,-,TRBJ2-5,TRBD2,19,CASSGMRTSGRPTQETQYF,TGTGCCAGCAGTGGGATGAGGACTAGCGGGAGGCCTACCCAAGAGACCCAGTACTTC
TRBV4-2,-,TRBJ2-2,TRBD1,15,CASSGTGGSAGELFF,TGTGCCAGCAGCGGGACAGGGGGGTCCGCCGGGGAGCTGTTTTTT
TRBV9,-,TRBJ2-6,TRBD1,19,CASSVGQGLLSSGANVLTF,TGTGCCAGCAGCGTAGGACAGGGATTACTTAGCTCTGGGGCCAACGTCCTGACTTTC
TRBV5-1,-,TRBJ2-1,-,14,CASSMWGSYNEQFF,TGCGCCAGCAGCATGTGGGGGTCCTACAATGAGCAGTTCTTC
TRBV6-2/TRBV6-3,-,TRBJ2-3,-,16,CASSYNEGGWSDTQYF,TGTGCCAGCAGTTACAACGAGGGGGGCTGGTCAGATACGCAGTATTTT
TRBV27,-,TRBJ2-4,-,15,CASSTLDLAKNIQYF,TGTGCCAGCAGTACCCTAGATCTAGCCAAAAACATTCAGTACTTC
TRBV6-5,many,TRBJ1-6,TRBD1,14,CASSPGQERSPLHF,TGTGCCAGCAGCCCAGGACAGGAGCGATCACCCCTCCACTTT
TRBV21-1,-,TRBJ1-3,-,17,CASSPRTGLVSGNTIYF,TGTGCCAGCAGCCCCCGGACCGGGCTTGTCTCTGGAAACACCATATATTTT
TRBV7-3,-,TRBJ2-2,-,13,CASGKGNTGELFF,TGTGCCAGCGGCAAGGGAAACACCGGGGAGCTGTTTTTT
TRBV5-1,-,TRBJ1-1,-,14,CANSRGAGNTEAFF,TGCGCCAACAGCCGGGGGGCTGGAAACACTGAAGCTTTCTTT
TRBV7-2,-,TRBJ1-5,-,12,CASSFQNQPQHF,TGTGCCAGCAGCTTCCAAAATCAGCCCCAGCATTTT
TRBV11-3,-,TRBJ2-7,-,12,CASSLVGGEQYF,TGTGCCAGCAGCTTAGTCGGTGGGGAGCAGTACTTC
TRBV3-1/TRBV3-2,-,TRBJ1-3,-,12,CASSPLGDTIYF,TGTGCCAGCAGCCCCCTCGGCGACACCATATATTTT
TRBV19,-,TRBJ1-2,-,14,CASSMLERLYGYTF,TGTGCCAGTAGTATGTTGGAAAGGCTGTATGGCTACACCTTC
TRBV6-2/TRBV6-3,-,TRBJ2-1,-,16,CASSTLDAAYYNEQFF,TGTGCCAGCAGCACCCTGGACGCCGCCTACTACAATGAGCAGTTCTTC
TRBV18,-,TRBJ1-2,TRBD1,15,CASSPGQGVNYGYTF,TGTGCCAGCTCCCCGGGACAGGGGGTAAACTATGGCTACACCTTC
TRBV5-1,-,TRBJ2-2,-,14,CASSSGGGTGELFF,TGCGCCAGCAGCTCGGGGGGCGGAACCGGGGAGCTGTTTTTT
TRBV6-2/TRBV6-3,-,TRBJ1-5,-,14,CASSPNWGNQPQHF,TGTGCCAGCAGTCCAAATTGGGGCAATCAGCCCCAGCATTTT
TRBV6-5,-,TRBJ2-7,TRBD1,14,CASSFDRGAYEQYF,TGTGCCAGCAGTTTTGACAGGGGGGCCTACGAGCAGTACTTC
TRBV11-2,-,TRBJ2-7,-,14,CASSLAQGAYEQYF,TGTGCCAGCAGCTTAGCTCAGGGAGCCTACGAGCAGTACTTC
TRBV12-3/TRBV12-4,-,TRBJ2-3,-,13,CASSGLRTDTQYF,TGTGCCAGCAGTGGTCTCCGCACAGATACGCAGTATTTT
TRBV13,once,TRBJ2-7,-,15,CASSSTGTRLSEQYF,TGTGCCAGCAGCTCGACCGGGACACGCCTCAGCGAGCAGTACTTC
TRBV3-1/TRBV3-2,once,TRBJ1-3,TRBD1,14,CASSRDSSGNTIYF,TGTGCCAGCAGCCGGGACAGCTCTGGAAACACCATATATTTT
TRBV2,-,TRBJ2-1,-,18,CASSEASGGLGLYNEQFF,TGTGCCAGCAGTGAAGCGTCAGGGGGGTTAGGTCTCTACAATGAGCAGTTCTTC